One sample yielded the 15 T cell receptor beta chains listed below, sequenced in a study of T cells in Graves' hyperthyroidism and ophthalmopathy. RNA transcripts were the template for amplifying TCR beta CDR3 regions. HTBI primers were used for first-round RT-PCR of the TCR CDR3. TCRdb re-called the multiplex PCR reads with MiXCR, one entry per CDR3 protein. Of about 520,000 distinct CDR3 sequences in the sample, less than 25% were seen once. The sample comprised blood. These receptors all come from a young man with Graves' hyperthyroidism.

This clonotype was seen many times. The chain combines TRBV2 with TRBJ2-2, with D perhaps matching TRBD2 (7 bases). The length of the CDR3 is 17 residues. Germline V lookup: CDR1 SNHLY, CDR2 FYNNEI. V lost 6 bases and J lost 0, with 17 bases in between. The CDR3, as DNA: TGTGCCAGCAGGCCCTTGGGGCGGGGGCCGAACACCGGGGAGCTGTTTTTT. Translating it yields CASRPLGRGPNTGELFF.

Ten or more counts support this clonotype. This chain uses TRBV5-8 with TRBJ1-1; D is ambiguous. The CDR3 is 16 amino acids. Trimming removed 0 bases from V and 2 bases from J, with 14 bases in between. Germline assignment: CDR1 SGHTS and CDR2 YDEGEE. This CDR3 is CASSLGGSPKNTEAFF. The DNA of the CDR3 is TGTGCCAGCAGCTTGGGAGGGAGCCCGAAAAACACTGAAGCTTTCTTT.

This clonotype was recorded at least ten times. V usage is TRBV6-5 and J usage is TRBJ1-2; 10 bases match TRBD1. The CDR3 runs 14 residues. Germline CDR1 MNHEY, CDR2 SVGAGI. V shed 4 bases, J shed 4 bases, and the junction held 3 bases outside the gene matches. The CDR3 protein is CASSWDRGFYGYTF. DNA of the CDR3: TGTGCCAGCAGTTGGGACAGGGGCTTCTATGGCTACACCTTC.

Ten or more counts support this clonotype. V usage is TRBV12-3 or TRBV12-4 and J usage is TRBJ2-7; no clear D gene. The CDR3 sequence is 12 residues long. V lost 6 bases and J 1 base, leaving 7 bases between the germline ends. CDR3 residues: CASSQVSYEQYF. Written as DNA, the CDR3 is TGTGCCAGCAGCCAGGTTTCCTACGAGCAGTACTTC.

This clonotype showed up many times. V and J are TRBV5-1 and TRBJ1-5; tentative D call: TRBD1 (5 bases). Trimming shortened V by 0 bases and J by 6 bases, and 7 bases separated the two germline ends. The germline CDR1 and CDR2 sequences are SGHRS and YFSETQ. The CDR3 spans 13 residues. CDR3 DNA sequence: TGCGCCAGCAGCTTGGAGGGGAGTCAGCCCCAGCATTTT. Amino acids: CASSLEGSQPQHF.

This clonotype was seen at least ten times. The chain recombines TRBV12-3 or TRBV12-4 with TRBJ1-2, with no clear D. Trimming removed 3 bases at V and 3 bases at J, with 11 bases between. The CDR3 length is 14 residues. CDR3 in amino acids: CASSFGKLHYGYTF. As DNA, the CDR3 is TGTGCCAGCAGTTTTGGGAAGCTTCACTATGGCTACACCTTC.

This sequence joins TRBV12-3 or TRBV12-4 and TRBJ2-2; 9 bases align to TRBD1. CDR3 length: 16 amino acids. V lost 6 bases to trimming and J lost 4 bases; unmatched junction nucleotides: 9. CDR3 amino acids: CASSLIVGQGTGELFF. As DNA, the CDR3 is TGTGCCAGCAGCTTGATAGTGGGACAGGGCACCGGGGAGCTGTTTTTT.

This clonotype was recorded at least ten times. The chain links TRBV4-1 to TRBJ1-1; D is unresolved. Germline-derived CDR1 and CDR2 are MGHRA and YSYEKL. This CDR3 has 13 residues. Trimming stripped 4 bases from V and 5 bases from J, with 11 bases between. CDR3 coding DNA: TGCGCCAGCAGCCGTTTTGGGAAGACTGAAGCTTTCTTT. It encodes CASSRFGKTEAFF.

This clonotype was seen repeatedly, ten times or more. This chain links TRBV28 with TRBJ1-2; 7 nucleotides align to TRBD1. V shed 6 bases, J shed 4 bases, and the junction held 8 bases outside the gene matches. The CDR3 is 14 residues long. Germline CDR1 is MDHEN and CDR2 is SYDVKM. CDR3 amino acids: CASSLVGTAYGYTF. Here the CDR3 DNA reads TGTGCCAGCAGCCTCGTCGGGACAGCCTATGGCTACACCTTC.

This clonotype was counted only a few times. J is TRBJ1-2 and V is TRBV20-1; 7 nucleotides match TRBD1. CDR3 size: 15 residues. V was pared by 5 bases and J by 8 bases, with 17 bases of the junction left unmatched. Germline V gene sequence: CDR1 DFQATT, CDR2 SNEGSKA (reference sequence). The CDR3 loop is CSARQGLSQGGGYTF. The CDR3 coding sequence is TGCAGTGCTCGTCAGGGTTTGAGTCAGGGGGGGGGCTACACCTTC.

V and J are TRBV4-1 and TRBJ1-5, with 8 bases that match TRBD1. The CDR3 sequence is 17 residues long. CDR1 MGHRA and CDR2 YSYEKL come from the germline V gene. The trim removed 2 bases at V and 2 bases at J, leaving 8 bases unmatched. The CDR3 region is CASSQWTGPHGNQPQHF. CDR3 coding DNA: TGCGCCAGCAGCCAATGGACAGGGCCCCACGGCAATCAGCCCCAGCATTTT.

The chain carries TRBV28 and TRBJ2-2; no firm D call. The CDR3 spans 13 residues. The V and J ends lost 6 bases and 5 bases respectively, with 10 bases between them. The V gene's germline CDR1 is MDHEN and CDR2 SYDVKM. The CDR3 sequence is CASSPQVTGELFF. CDR3 in DNA: TGTGCCAGCAGCCCACAAGTAACCGGGGAGCTGTTTTTT. The full variable domain, in which reference TRBV28 and TRBJ2-2 provide the parts outside the CDR3, is DVKVTQSSRYLVKRTGEKVFLECVQDMDHENMFWYRQDPGLGLRLIYFSYDVKMKEKGDIPEGYSVSREKKERFSLILESASTNQTSMYLCASSPQVTGELFFGEGSRLTVL.

This chain links TRBV12-3 or TRBV12-4 with TRBJ2-7; 12 nucleotides line up with TRBD1. V lost 5 bases to trimming and J lost 4 bases; unmatched junction nucleotides: 9. The CDR3 loop spans 16 amino acids. In DNA, the CDR3 is TGTGCCAGCAGTACCTCCCCGGGACAGGGGGCATACGAGCAGTACTTC. This sequence encodes CASSTSPGQGAYEQYF.

This clonotype was observed a few times. The V call is TRBV3-1, the J call TRBJ2-5; unclear D gene. The CDR3 loop spans 12 amino acids. Trimming cost V 0 bases and J 7 bases, with 6 bases left between them. Germline CDR1 LGHDT, CDR2 YNNKEL (reference sequence). CDR3 sequence (DNA): TGTGCCAGCAGCCAAGATGACGGGACCCAGTACTTC. This encodes CASSQDDGTQYF.

This clonotype was counted at least ten times. The V gene is TRBV11-1, the J gene TRBJ2-4; no clear D gene. Trimming removed 1 base from V and 5 bases from J, with 12 bases in between. CDR1 is SGHAT, CDR2 FQDESV, per germline (reference sequence). The CDR3 extends over 15 amino acids. For the CDR3, the DNA is TGTGCCAGCAGCTTAGGAACGGCCGTTGAAAACATTCAGTACTTC. Translated, it gives CASSLGTAVENIQYF.